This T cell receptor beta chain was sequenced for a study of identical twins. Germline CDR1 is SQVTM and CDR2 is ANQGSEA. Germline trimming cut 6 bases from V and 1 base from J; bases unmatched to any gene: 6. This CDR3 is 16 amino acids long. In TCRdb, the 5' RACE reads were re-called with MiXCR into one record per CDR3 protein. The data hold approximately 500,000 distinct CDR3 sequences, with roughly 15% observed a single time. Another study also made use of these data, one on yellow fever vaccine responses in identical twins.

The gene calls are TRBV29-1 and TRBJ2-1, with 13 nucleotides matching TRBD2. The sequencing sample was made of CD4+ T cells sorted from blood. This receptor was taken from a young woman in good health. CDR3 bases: TGCAGCGTAACTAGCGGGGGGGCCAGATCCTACAATGAGCAGTTCTTC. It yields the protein CSVTSGGARSYNEQFF.